A single sample gave rise to the 4 T cell receptor beta chains below, sequenced in a study of blood T cell repertoires in COVID-19. Sequencing was performed with immunoSEQ multiplex PCR; in TCRdb, only in-frame clones are kept and a portion is missing. The table records a few hundred thousand clones, less than 90% of them present only once. Sequences were obtained from PBMCs or T cells enriched from blood (not recorded which). All receptors come from a woman between 50 and 59 years old who had recovered from COVID-19.

The rearrangement links TRBV7-9 to TRBJ2-7; a possible D gene is TRBD1 (6 bases). CDR1 is SEHNR, CDR2 FQNEAQ, per germline (reference sequence). V gave up 2 bases and J gave up 6 bases, with 8 bases separating them. The CDR3 has 12 amino acids. CDR3 amino acids: CASSLRDIEQYF. CDR3 nucleotide sequence: TGTGCCAGCAGCTTACGGGACATCGAGCAGTACTTC.

The chain has TRBV19 and TRBJ2-1, with D perhaps matching TRBD1 (5 bases). The CDR3 sequence is 14 residues long. Trimming removed 3 bases from V and 4 bases from J, with 10 bases in between. Per the germline V gene, CDR1 is LNHDA and CDR2 is SQIVND (reference sequence). This CDR3 is CASSILTVYNEQFF. CDR3 bases: TGTGCCAGTAGTATCCTGACAGTATACAATGAGCAGTTCTTC.

The V gene is TRBV5-6, the J gene TRBJ1-1; D remains ambiguous. The length of the CDR3 is 14 residues. Looked up from germline, CDR1 is SGHDT and CDR2 is YYEEEE. Trimming cost V 1 base and J 4 bases, with 11 bases left between them. The DNA for the CDR3 is TGTGCCAGCAGCTTGTGGGGAGAGCGCACTGAAGCTTTCTTT. Translating gives CASSLWGERTEAFF.

The chain employs TRBV27 and TRBJ1-2; 9 bases agree with TRBD1. Germline lookup yields CDR1 MNHEY and CDR2 SMNVEV (reference sequence). The J segment lost 0 bases and the V segment lost 5 bases, leaving 10 bases of the junction unmatched. The CDR3 runs to 17 residues. CDR3 sequence (DNA): TGTGCCAGCAGTCCCAGCTACAGGGGGCTGGCTAACTATGGCTACACCTTC. It translates to CASSPSYRGLANYGYTF.